The clone carrying this T cell receptor (beta chain) came up a few times. Its antigen remains unknown. The data belong to a study of T-cell reconstitution after alpha-beta-depleted transplantation in children. Notes on the study in general: The study traced high day-60 TCRbeta diversity in some patients to surviving recipient T cells and thymic progenitors. Several hundred rapidly expanded clones from non-depleted graft cells reportedly supplied alpha-beta T cells about two months post-transplant.

Preparation of the TCRbeta library involved a method that used unique molecular identifiers. TCRdb re-derived calls from the PCR reads in MiXCR, one entry per CDR3 protein. The sample consists of approximately 130,000 distinct CDR3 sequences, 9.7% of them appearing once. J gave up 5 bases and V 4 bases, and 4 bases lay outside the gene matches. CDR3 size: 14 residues. The V gene's germline CDR1 is MNHEY and CDR2 SMNVEV (reference sequence). The specimen was PBMCs, mostly from graft donor cells, collected 180 days after TCRalphabeta/CD19-depleted stem cell transplant. This sequence was found in a girl under three years old who had a stem cell transplant for combined immunodeficiency, so the T cells may come from the graft donor. This chain joins TRBV27 and TRBJ2-7; TRBD2 matches at 11 bases. CDR3 bases: TGTGCCAGCAGTTGGACTAGCGGGTCCAACGAGCAGTACTTC. Encoded protein: CASSWTSGSNEQYF.